These T cell receptor beta chains were read from a single sample in a study of T-cell reconstitution after alpha-beta-depleted transplantation in children. A single record per CDR3 protein comes from TCRdb applying MiXCR to the PCR reads. The table records 200,000 to 300,000 distinct CDR3 sequences, around 12% of them present only once. This specimen was PBMCs from the stem cell graft donor, taken from the stem cell graft. The receptors were sampled from a human donor who donated a stem cell graft to a child with acute lymphoblastic leukemia. Each CDR3 is given with its conserved first and last residue. D genes are given only for firm matches. Only some rows state a clone size, as once, few, many or a class for expanded clones.

j_call,v_call,clone_size,d_call,cdr3_nt,cdr3_aa
TRBJ2-7,TRBV28,many,.,TGTGCCAGCAGTCCCCAGGGACTCCTTAGCCCCTACGAGCAGTACTTC,CASSPQGLLSPYEQYF
TRBJ2-2,TRBV28,many,TRBD1,TGTGCCAGCAGCCCCTACAGGGGGCTGAATTCCGGGGAGCTGTTTTTT,CASSPYRGLNSGELFF
TRBJ2-1,TRBV19,few,.,TGTGCCAGTAGTAGTATGATTTTAGCGGAAGCCTACAATGAGCAGTTCTTC,CASSSMILAEAYNEQFF
TRBJ2-3,TRBV20-1,many,TRBD2,TGCAGTGCTGGGAAGCGGGGGGGCCCCGGCACAGATACGCAGTATTTT,CSAGKRGGPGTDTQYF
TRBJ2-7,TRBV27,many,.,TGTGCCAGCTTTTTTGGGACCGAGCAGTACTTC,CASFFGTEQYF
TRBJ2-1,TRBV9,many,TRBD2,TGTGCCAGCAGCGTAGGAGTGGGAGGGCCTTACAATGAGCAGTTCTTC,CASSVGVGGPYNEQFF
TRBJ2-7,TRBV6-6,many,.,TGTGCCAGCAGTGCTTCCCCCTACGAGCAGTACTTC,CASSASPYEQYF
TRBJ2-1,TRBV12-2,.,.,TGTGCAAGCCCCCCCGGGCGAAACCCCTACAATGAGCAGTTCTTC,CASPPGRNPYNEQFF
TRBJ2-5,TRBV12-3/TRBV12-4,.,.,TGTGCCAGCAGTTTGGCGGGTTTAGAGACCCAGTACTTC,CASSLAGLETQYF
TRBJ2-7,TRBV4-3,few,TRBD2,TGCGCCAGCAGCCAGGGGCATACTAGCGGTCCCTACGAGCAGTACTTC,CASSQGHTSGPYEQYF
TRBJ1-2,TRBV5-1,many,.,TGCGCCAGCAGCATTCGCCAGGGGAATGGCTACACCTTC,CASSIRQGNGYTF
TRBJ2-1,TRBV4-3,.,TRBD2,TGCGCCAGCAGCCACCAGGGTAGCGGGATCTCCTACAATGAGCAGTTCTTC,CASSHQGSGISYNEQFF
TRBJ1-1,TRBV11-2,many,.,TGTGCCAGTACAGCGGGAGCCTCTGAAGCTTTCTTT,CASTAGASEAFF
TRBJ2-7,TRBV7-2,many,TRBD1,TGTGCCAGCAGCTTAGTAGGACAGGGGGACTACGAGCAGTACTTC,CASSLVGQGDYEQYF